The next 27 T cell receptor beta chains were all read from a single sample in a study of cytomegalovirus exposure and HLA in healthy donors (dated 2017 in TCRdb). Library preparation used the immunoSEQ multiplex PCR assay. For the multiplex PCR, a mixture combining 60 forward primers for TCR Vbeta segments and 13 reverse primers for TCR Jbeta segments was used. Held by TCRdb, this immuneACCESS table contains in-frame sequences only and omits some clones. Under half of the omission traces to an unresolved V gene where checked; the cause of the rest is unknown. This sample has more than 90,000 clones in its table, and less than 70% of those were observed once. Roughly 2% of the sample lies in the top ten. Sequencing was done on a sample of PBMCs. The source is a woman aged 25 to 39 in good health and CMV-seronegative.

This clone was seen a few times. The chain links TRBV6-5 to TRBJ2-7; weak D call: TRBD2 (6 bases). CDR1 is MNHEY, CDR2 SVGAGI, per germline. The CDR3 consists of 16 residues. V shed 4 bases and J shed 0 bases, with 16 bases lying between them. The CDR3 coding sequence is TGTGCCAGCAGTTCTTCTGAACTAGCACTCTCCTACGAGCAGTACTTC. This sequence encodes CASSSSELALSYEQYF.

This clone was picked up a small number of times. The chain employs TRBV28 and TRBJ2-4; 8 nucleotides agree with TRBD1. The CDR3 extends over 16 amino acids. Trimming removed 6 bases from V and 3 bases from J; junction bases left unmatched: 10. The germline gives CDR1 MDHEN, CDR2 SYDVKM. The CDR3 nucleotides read TGTGCCAGCAGACGTGACAGGGGTATGGACAAAAACATTCAGTACTTC. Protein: CASRRDRGMDKNIQYF.

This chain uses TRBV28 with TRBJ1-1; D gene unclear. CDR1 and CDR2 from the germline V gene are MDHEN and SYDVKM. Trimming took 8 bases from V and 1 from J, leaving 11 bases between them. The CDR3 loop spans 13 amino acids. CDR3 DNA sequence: TGTGCCAGCTTTGAGGGTTCGAACACTGAAGCTTTCTTT. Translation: CASFEGSNTEAFF.

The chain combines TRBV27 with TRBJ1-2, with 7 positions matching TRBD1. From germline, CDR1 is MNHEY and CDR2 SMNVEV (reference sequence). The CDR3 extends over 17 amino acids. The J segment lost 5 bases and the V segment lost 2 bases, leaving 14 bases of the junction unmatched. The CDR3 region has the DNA TGTGCCAGCAGTTTAAGTGGTGCGACAGGGAAGACATATGGCTACACCTTC. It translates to CASSLSGATGKTYGYTF.

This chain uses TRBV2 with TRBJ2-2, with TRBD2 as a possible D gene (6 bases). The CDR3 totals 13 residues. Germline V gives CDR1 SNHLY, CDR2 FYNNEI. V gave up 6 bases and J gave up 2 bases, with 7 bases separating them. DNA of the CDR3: TGTGCCAGCAGGGACTATAACACCGGGGAGCTGTTTTTT. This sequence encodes CASRDYNTGELFF.

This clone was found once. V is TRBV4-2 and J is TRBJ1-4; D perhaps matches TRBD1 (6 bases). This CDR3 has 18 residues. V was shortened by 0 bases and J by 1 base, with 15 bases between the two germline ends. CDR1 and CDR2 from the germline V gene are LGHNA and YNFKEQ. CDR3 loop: CASSQDRTGWETNEKLFF. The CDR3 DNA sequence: TGTGCCAGCAGCCAAGATCGTACAGGGTGGGAAACTAATGAAAAACTGTTTTTT.

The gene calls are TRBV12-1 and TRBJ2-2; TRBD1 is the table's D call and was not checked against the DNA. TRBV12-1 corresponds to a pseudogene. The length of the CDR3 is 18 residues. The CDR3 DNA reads TGTGCCAGCAGCTTGAGAGGGACAGGGCCCCCTGGGACCGGGGAGCTGTTTTTT. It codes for CASSLRGTGPPGTGELFF.

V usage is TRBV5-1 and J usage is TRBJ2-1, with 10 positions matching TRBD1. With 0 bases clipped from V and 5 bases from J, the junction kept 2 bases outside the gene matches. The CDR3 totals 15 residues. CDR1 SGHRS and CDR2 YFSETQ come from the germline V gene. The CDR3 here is CASSLAGTGDNEQFF. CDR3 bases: TGCGCCAGCAGCTTGGCCGGGACAGGGGACAATGAGCAGTTCTTC.

CDR3 nucleotide sequence: TGCGCCAGCAGCCAGACTAGCGGGAGTAATGAGCAGTTCTTC. Translated: CASSQTSGSNEQFF. The chain joins TRBV5-1 to TRBJ2-1, with 12 bases aligning to TRBD2. The CDR3 is 14 amino acids. Germline CDR1 is SGHRS and CDR2 is YFSETQ. J lost 7 bases, V lost 4 bases, and 3 bases had no gene match.

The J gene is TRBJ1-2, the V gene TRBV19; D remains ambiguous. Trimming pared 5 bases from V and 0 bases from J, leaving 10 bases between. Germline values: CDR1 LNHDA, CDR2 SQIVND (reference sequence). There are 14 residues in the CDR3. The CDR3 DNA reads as TGTGCCAGTAGTTTCGGAGGTTCTAACTATGGCTACACCTTC. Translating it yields CASSFGGSNYGYTF.

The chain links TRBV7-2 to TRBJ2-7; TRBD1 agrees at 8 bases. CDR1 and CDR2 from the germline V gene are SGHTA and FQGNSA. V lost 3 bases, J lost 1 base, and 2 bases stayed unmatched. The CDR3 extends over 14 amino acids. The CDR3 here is CASSFDRGSYEQYF. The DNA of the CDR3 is TGTGCCAGCAGCTTTGACAGGGGTTCCTACGAGCAGTACTTC.

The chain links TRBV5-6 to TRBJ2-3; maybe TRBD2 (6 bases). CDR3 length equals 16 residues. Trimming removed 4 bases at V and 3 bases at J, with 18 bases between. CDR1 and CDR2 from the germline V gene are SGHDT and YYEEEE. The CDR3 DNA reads TGTGCCAGCAGCCATTGGCCGGGAGCAACGACAGATACGCAGTATTTT. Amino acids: CASSHWPGATTDTQYF.

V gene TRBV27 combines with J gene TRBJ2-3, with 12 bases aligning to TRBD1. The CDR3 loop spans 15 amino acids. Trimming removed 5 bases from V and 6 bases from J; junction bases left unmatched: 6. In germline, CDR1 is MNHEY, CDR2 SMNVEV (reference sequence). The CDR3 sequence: CASSPGTGGRDTQYF. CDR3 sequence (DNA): TGTGCCAGCAGTCCAGGGACAGGGGGCAGGGATACGCAGTATTTT.

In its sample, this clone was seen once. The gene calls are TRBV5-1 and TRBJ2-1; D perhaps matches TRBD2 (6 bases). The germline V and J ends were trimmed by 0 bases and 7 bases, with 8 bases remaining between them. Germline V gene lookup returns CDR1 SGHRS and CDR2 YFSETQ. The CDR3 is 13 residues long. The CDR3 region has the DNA TGCGCCAGCAGCTTGGGACTAGTTAATGAGCAGTTCTTC. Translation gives CASSLGLVNEQFF.

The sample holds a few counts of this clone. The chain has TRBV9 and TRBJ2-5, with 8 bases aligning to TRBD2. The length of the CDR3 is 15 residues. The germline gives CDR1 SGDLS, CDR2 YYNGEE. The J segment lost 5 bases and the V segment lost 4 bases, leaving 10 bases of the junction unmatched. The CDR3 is CASSRTSQGSETQYF. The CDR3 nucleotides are TGTGCCAGCAGCCGGACTAGCCAAGGGAGCGAGACCCAGTACTTC.

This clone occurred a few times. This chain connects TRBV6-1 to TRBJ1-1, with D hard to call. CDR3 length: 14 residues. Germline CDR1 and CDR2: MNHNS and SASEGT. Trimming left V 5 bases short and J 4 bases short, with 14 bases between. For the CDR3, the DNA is TGTGCCAGCAGTACTCAAGGGAGTGGCACTGAAGCTTTCTTT. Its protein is CASSTQGSGTEAFF.

CDR3 nucleotides: TGTGCCAGCAGCTTAGTGTCTAGCGCTGGAGAGACCCAGTACTTC. It translates to CASSLVSSAGETQYF. The V gene is TRBV7-2, the J gene TRBJ2-5, with D tentatively TRBD2 (6 bases). V was cut by 1 base and J by 4 bases, with 13 bases left in between. From germline, CDR1 is SGHTA and CDR2 FQGNSA. CDR3 length: 15 residues. Full variable domain (outside the CDR3, taken from reference TRBV7-2 and TRBJ2-5): GAGVSQSPSNKVTEKGKDVELRCDPISGHTALYWYRQSLGQGLEFLIYFQGNSAPDKSGLPSDRFSAERTGGSVSTLTIQRTQQEDSAVYLCASSLVSSAGETQYFGPGTRLLVL.

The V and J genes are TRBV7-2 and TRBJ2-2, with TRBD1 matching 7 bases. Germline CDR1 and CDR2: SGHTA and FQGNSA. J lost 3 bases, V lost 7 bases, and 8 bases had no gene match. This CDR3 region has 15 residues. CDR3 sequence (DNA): TGTGCCAGCACCCCCGGGACAGCTTACACCGGGGAGCTGTTTTTT. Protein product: CASTPGTAYTGELFF. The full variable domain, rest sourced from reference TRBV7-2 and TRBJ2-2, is GAGVSQSPSNKVTEKGKDVELRCDPISGHTALYWYRQSLGQGLEFLIYFQGNSAPDKSGLPSDRFSAERTGGSVSTLTIQRTQQEDSAVYLCASTPGTAYTGELFFGEGSRLTVL.

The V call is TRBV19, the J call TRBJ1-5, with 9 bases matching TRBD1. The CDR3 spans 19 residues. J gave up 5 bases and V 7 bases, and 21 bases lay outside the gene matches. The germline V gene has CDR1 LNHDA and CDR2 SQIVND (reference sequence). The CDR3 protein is CASTTRWGQGFGLDQPQHF. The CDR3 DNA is TGTGCCAGTACTACTAGGTGGGGACAGGGTTTTGGATTGGATCAGCCCCAGCATTTT.

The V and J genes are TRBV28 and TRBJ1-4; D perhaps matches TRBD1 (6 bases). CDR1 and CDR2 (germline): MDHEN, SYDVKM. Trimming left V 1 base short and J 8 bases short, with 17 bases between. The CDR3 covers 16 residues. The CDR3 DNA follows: TGTGCCAGCAGTTTATTAGACCGGGACATTCGAGAAAAACTGTTTTTT. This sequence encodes CASSLLDRDIREKLFF.

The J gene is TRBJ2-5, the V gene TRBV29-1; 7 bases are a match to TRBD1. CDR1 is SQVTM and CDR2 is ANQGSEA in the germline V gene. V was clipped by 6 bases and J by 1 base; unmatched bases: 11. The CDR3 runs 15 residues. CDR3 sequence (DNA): TGCAGCGTGGCGGGTTTACAGGGGCCCCAAGAGACCCAGTACTTC. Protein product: CSVAGLQGPQETQYF.

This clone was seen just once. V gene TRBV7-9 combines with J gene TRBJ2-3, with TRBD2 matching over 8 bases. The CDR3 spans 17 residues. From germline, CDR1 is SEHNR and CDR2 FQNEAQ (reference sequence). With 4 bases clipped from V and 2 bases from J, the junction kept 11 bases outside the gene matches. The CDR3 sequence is CASSSGGEASNTDTQYF. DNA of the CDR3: TGTGCCAGCAGCTCCGGGGGGGAGGCCTCGAACACAGATACGCAGTATTTT.

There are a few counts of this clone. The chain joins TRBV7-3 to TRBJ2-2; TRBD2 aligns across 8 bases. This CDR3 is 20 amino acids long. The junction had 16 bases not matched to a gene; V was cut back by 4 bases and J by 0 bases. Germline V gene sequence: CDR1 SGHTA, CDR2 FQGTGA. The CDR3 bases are TGTGCCAGCAGCTCACCGGGACTAGATCTGACCAATTCGAACACCGGGGAGCTGTTTTTT. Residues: CASSSPGLDLTNSNTGELFF.

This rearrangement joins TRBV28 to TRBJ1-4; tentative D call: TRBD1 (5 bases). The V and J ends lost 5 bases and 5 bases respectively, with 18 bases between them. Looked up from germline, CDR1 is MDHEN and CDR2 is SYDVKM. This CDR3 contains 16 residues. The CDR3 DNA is TGTGCCAGCAGTACTACAGGTTATTGGGAAAATGAAAAACTGTTTTTT. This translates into CASSTTGYWENEKLFF.

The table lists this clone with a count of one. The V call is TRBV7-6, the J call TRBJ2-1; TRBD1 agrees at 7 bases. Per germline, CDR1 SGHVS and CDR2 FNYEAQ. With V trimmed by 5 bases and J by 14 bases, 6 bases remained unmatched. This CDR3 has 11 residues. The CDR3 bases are TGTGCCAGCAGCCTGACAGGGATCGAGTTCTTC. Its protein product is CASSLTGIEFF.

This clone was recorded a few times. CDR3 loop: CASSPQPTSSYEQYF. The CDR3, as DNA: TGTGCCAGCAGTCCTCAACCGACTAGCAGCTACGAGCAGTACTTC. The chain is built from TRBV27 and TRBJ2-7; 7 bases map to TRBD2. V lost 5 bases to trimming and J lost 3 bases; unmatched junction nucleotides: 10. In germline, CDR1 is MNHEY, CDR2 SMNVEV (reference sequence). The CDR3 loop spans 15 amino acids.

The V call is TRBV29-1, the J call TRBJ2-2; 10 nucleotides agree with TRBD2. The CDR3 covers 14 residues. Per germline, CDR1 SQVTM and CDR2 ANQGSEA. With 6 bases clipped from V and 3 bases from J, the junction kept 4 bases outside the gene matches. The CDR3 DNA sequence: TGCAGCGTATCTAGCGGGAGCTACACCGGGGAGCTGTTTTTT. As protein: CSVSSGSYTGELFF.